The 27 T cell receptor beta chains given below trace back to one sample, sequenced in a study of OX40 agonist ivuxolimab in advanced cancers. Method: immunoSEQ multiplex PCR; TCRdb's copy keeps in-frame clones and lacks some. The sample contains 14,000 to 15,000 clones, about 90% of which appear only once. The input for sequencing was CD4+ or CD8+ T cells sorted from blood, taken in a trial of the OX40 agonist ivuxolimab. Receptors originate from an adult with an advanced solid tumor such as melanoma, head and neck, liver or kidney cancer.

This chain links TRBV5-6 with TRBJ2-5, with a tentative D call TRBD1 (6 bases). The CDR3 length is 14 residues. The germline V and J ends were trimmed by 4 bases and 2 bases, with 12 bases remaining between them. Germline assignment: CDR1 SGHDT and CDR2 YYEEEE. The CDR3 DNA is TGTGCCAGCAGCCGATTACAGGGACAAGAGACCCAGTACTTC. Translating gives CASSRLQGQETQYF.

The rearrangement uses TRBV27 and TRBJ1-3; D possibly corresponds to TRBD1 (5 bases). Germline V gene lookup returns CDR1 MNHEY and CDR2 SMNVEV (reference sequence). The germline V and J ends were trimmed by 6 bases and 9 bases, with 21 bases remaining between them. This CDR3 is 15 amino acids long. The chain's CDR3 is CASRSDGNSGGTIYF. DNA of the CDR3: TGTGCCAGCAGATCGGACGGAAACTCTGGGGGCACCATATATTTT.

The CDR3 is CASSVADSQETQYF. DNA of the CDR3: TGTGCCAGCAGCGTAGCTGACAGCCAAGAGACCCAGTACTTC. The V gene is TRBV9, the J gene TRBJ2-5, with D possibly matching TRBD1 (5 bases). V was cut by 0 bases and J by 1 base, with 7 bases left in between. This CDR3 has 14 amino acids. CDR1 is SGDLS and CDR2 is YYNGEE in the germline V gene.

This clone has a handful of counts. The rearrangement uses TRBV7-9 and TRBJ1-1, with D maybe TRBD1 (5 bases). This CDR3 spans 13 amino acids. Germline CDR1 SEHNR, CDR2 FQNEAQ (reference sequence). V lost 7 bases and J 1 base, leaving 10 bases between the germline ends. CDR3 sequence reads: CASTTGTNTEAFF. The CDR3 DNA follows: TGTGCCAGCACCACCGGGACGAACACTGAAGCTTTCTTT.

The rearrangement uses TRBV6-5 and TRBJ2-1; 8 bases match TRBD1. The CDR3 loop spans 15 amino acids. CDR1 and CDR2 from the germline V gene are MNHEY and SVGAGI. V trimming: 5 bases; J trimming: 2 bases; junction bases outside the gene matches: 5. CDR3 sequence reads: CASSPGTGAYNEQFF. CDR3 nucleotide sequence: TGTGCCAGCAGTCCCGGGACAGGAGCCTACAATGAGCAGTTCTTC.

This clone was recorded once. This chain connects TRBV19 to TRBJ2-1; D possibly uses TRBD1 or TRBD2 (5 bases each). The CDR3 runs 16 residues. Germline CDR1 reads LNHDA; CDR2 reads SQIVND (reference sequence). V lost 3 bases and J lost 7, with 19 bases in between. DNA for the CDR3: TGTGCCAGTAGTATGATCCGGGACCCGACGGTAAATGAGCAGTTCTTC. This codes for CASSMIRDPTVNEQFF.

The chain couples TRBV4-1 to TRBJ2-1, with 9 bases aligning to TRBD1. The CDR3 extends over 17 amino acids. V gave up 0 bases and J gave up 9 bases; unmatched junction bases: 12. The germline V gene has CDR1 MGHRA and CDR2 YSYEKL. The chain's CDR3 is CASSQEGTGNEDGEQFF. CDR3 coding DNA: TGCGCCAGCAGCCAAGAGGGGACAGGGAACGAAGATGGTGAGCAGTTCTTC.

In its sample, this clone was seen once. J is TRBJ1-3 and V is TRBV9, with 9 bases matching TRBD1. Germline CDR1 reads SGDLS; CDR2 reads YYNGEE. The CDR3 consists of 15 residues. After removal of 3 bases from V and 8 bases from J, the junction contained 9 bases not matched to a gene. The CDR3, as DNA: TGTGCCAGCAGCGAGCTGGGACAGGGAATCTACACCATATATTTT. The encoded protein is CASSELGQGIYTIYF.

The V gene is TRBV9, the J gene TRBJ2-2; 7 nucleotides match TRBD2. V shed 1 base and J 3 bases; nucleotides not matched to a gene: 6. The CDR3 sequence is 16 residues long. From germline, CDR1 is SGDLS and CDR2 YYNGEE. The CDR3 sequence is CASSVKLARDTGELFF. The CDR3 bases are TGTGCCAGCAGCGTAAAACTAGCGAGAGACACCGGGGAGCTGTTTTTT.

This rearrangement joins TRBV6-5 to TRBJ1-4; D is undetermined. The V end lost 0 bases, the J end lost 0 bases, and 8 bases lay between the germline ends. This CDR3 has 16 amino acids. Germline V CDR1 and CDR2: MNHEY, SVGAGI. The CDR3 DNA sequence: TGTGCCAGCAGTTACTCCTTGGGAGCAACTAATGAAAAACTGTTTTTT. Translating it yields CASSYSLGATNEKLFF.

A word on this clone: One end of the junction does not line up with germline, which may come from a read error. V is TRBV7-7 and J is TRBJ2-2, with D perhaps matching TRBD2 (6 bases). The CDR3 spans 16 residues. Germline loops: CDR1 SSHAT, CDR2 FNYEAQ (reference sequence). The CDR3 is CASSLSSGLGTGELFF. Written as DNA, the CDR3 is TGTGCTAGCAGCTTAAGTAGCGGTCTAGGGACCGGGGAGCTGTTTTTT. The variable domain in full, with the rest retrieved from reference TRBV7-7 and TRBJ2-2, is GAGVSQSPRYKVTKRGQDVTLRCDPISSHATLYWYQQALGQGPEFLTYFNYEAQPDKSGLPSDRFSAERPEGSISTLTIQRTEQRDSAMYRCASSLSSGLGTGELFFGEGSRLTVL.

The chain recombines TRBV13 with TRBJ2-1; D is undetermined. Trimming took off 1 base at V and 2 bases at J, with 9 bases between the two ends. The CDR3 contains 15 residues. Germline CDR1 PRHDT, CDR2 FYEKMQ (reference sequence). The CDR3 spells CASSLDIGPYNEQFF. CDR3 DNA: TGTGCCAGCAGCTTAGATATAGGTCCCTACAATGAGCAGTTCTTC.

The rearrangement joins TRBV9 to TRBJ2-5, with D maybe TRBD1 (6 bases). The CDR3 is 19 residues long. Deletions cut 3 bases from V and 3 bases from J, with 27 bases between. Germline-derived CDR1 and CDR2 are SGDLS and YYNGEE. CDR3 in DNA: TGTGCCAGCAGCGCTTGGATAGGGGACACGACTATACTCAAAGAGACCCAGTACTTC. Its protein product is CASSAWIGDTTILKETQYF.

The chain joins TRBV4-1 to TRBJ2-3; 10 positions match TRBD2. CDR3 length: 17 residues. From germline, CDR1 is MGHRA and CDR2 YSYEKL. V shed 6 bases and J 2 bases; nucleotides not matched to a gene: 11. Written as DNA, the CDR3 is TGCGCCAGCAGTGAGGAATTAGCGGGAGGAACCACAGATACGCAGTATTTT. As protein: CASSEELAGGTTDTQYF.

J is TRBJ2-1 and V is TRBV7-9, with TRBD2 matching 8 bases. CDR3 size: 12 residues. Trimming at V came to 5 bases and at J to 9 bases, leaving 3 bases not matched to a gene. CDR1 is SEHNR and CDR2 is FQNEAQ in the germline V gene (reference sequence). The DNA of the CDR3 is TGTGCCAGCAGCCCGGGAGGGGCTGAGCAGTTCTTC. Translation: CASSPGGAEQFF.

The chain is built from TRBV29-1 and TRBJ2-5; D unresolved. CDR1 is SQVTM and CDR2 is ANQGSEA in the germline V gene. The CDR3 loop spans 11 amino acids. The ends were cut back, 6 bases at V and 7 bases at J, with 12 bases in the middle. The CDR3 here is CSVPLWGTQYF. The CDR3 DNA is TGCAGCGTCCCCCTTTGGGGGACCCAGTACTTC.

Comment on this clone: Sequence at one end of the junction differs from germline and may be a read error. The gene calls are TRBV28 and TRBJ2-3; D uncertain. CDR1 is MDHEN and CDR2 is SYDVKM in the germline V gene. The CDR3 has 10 residues. The CDR3 DNA reads TGTGCCGGATGTACAGTTACGCAGTATTTT. Protein sequence: CAGCTVTQYF. The variable domain in full, with the rest retrieved from reference TRBV28 and TRBJ2-3, is DVKVTQSSRYLVKRTGEKVFLECVQDMDHENMFWYRQDPGLGLRLIYFSYDVKMKEKGDIPEGYSVSREKKERFSLILESASTNQTSMYLCAGCTVTQYFGPGTRLTVL.

The chain uses TRBV19 and TRBJ2-2; D not certain. Germline CDR1 is LNHDA and CDR2 is SQIVND (reference sequence). V lost 5 bases to trimming and J lost 6 bases, with 7 bases between them. There are 12 residues in the CDR3. This CDR3 reads CASSSGSGELFF. DNA for the CDR3: TGTGCCAGTAGTTCAGGTTCCGGGGAGCTGTTTTTT.

Only one count was recorded for this clone. V gene TRBV27 combines with J gene TRBJ2-7; TRBD1 matches 12 bases. The ends lost 5 bases at V and 5 bases at J; junction bases unmatched: 4. Germline V lookup: CDR1 MNHEY, CDR2 SMNVEV (reference sequence). The CDR3 contains 14 residues. CDR3 loop: CASSGTGGFHEQYF. CDR3 nucleotides: TGTGCCAGCAGTGGGACAGGGGGCTTCCACGAGCAGTACTTC.

CDR3 protein: CASSYVESTDTQYF. CDR3 sequence (DNA): TGCGCCAGCAGTTATGTAGAGAGCACAGATACGCAGTATTTT. The V gene is TRBV10-2, the J gene TRBJ2-3; D ambiguous. CDR1 is WSHSY, CDR2 SAAADI, per germline. The ends were cut back, 5 bases at V and 0 bases at J, with 9 bases in the middle. The CDR3 covers 14 residues.

The rearrangement uses TRBV27 and TRBJ2-2, with unresolved D. V was cut by 4 bases and J by 0 bases, with 15 bases left in between. The germline V gene has CDR1 MNHEY and CDR2 SMNVEV (reference sequence). The CDR3 runs 17 residues. CDR3 DNA: TGTGCCAGCAGTTCCAACTCCTGGCTTGCGAACACCGGGGAGCTGTTTTTT. This codes for CASSSNSWLANTGELFF.

The chain employs TRBV4-2 and TRBJ2-5; D gene unclear. V was trimmed by 0 bases and J by 2 bases, leaving 13 bases between them. CDR3 length: 16 amino acids. Germline CDR1 is LGHNA and CDR2 is YNFKEQ. The CDR3 DNA is TGTGCCAGCAGCCAAGATAGATCAGAGAATCAAGAGACCCAGTACTTC. Translating it yields CASSQDRSENQETQYF.

This chain connects TRBV5-4 to TRBJ2-7; D gene uncertain. V was clipped by 0 bases and J by 2 bases, with 9 bases between them. Germline values: CDR1 SGHNT, CDR2 YYREEE (reference sequence). The length of the CDR3 is 14 residues. CDR3 in DNA: TGTGCCAGCAGCTTGGGAGCAGCTCCCTACGAGCAGTACTTC. This gives the protein CASSLGAAPYEQYF.

The V gene is TRBV11-2, the J gene TRBJ1-6; 8 bases map to TRBD1. This CDR3 region has 15 residues. Germline V lookup: CDR1 SGHAT, CDR2 FQNNGV. With V trimmed by 5 bases and J by 9 bases, 9 bases remained unmatched. The DNA for the CDR3 is TGTGCCAGCAGCCATCAACAGGGGGTCTCTTCACCCCTCCACTTT. It is translated as CASSHQQGVSSPLHF. Using reference TRBV11-2 and TRBJ1-6 for the parts outside the CDR3, the full variable domain is EAGVAQSPRYKIIEKRQSVAFWCNPISGHATLYWYQQILGQGPKLLIQFQNNGVVDDSQLPKDRFSAERLKGVDSTLKIQPAKLEDSAVYLCASSHQQGVSSPLHFGNGTRLTVT.

This chain links TRBV5-1 with TRBJ2-7; 7 nucleotides agree with TRBD2. V trimming: 4 bases; J trimming: 3 bases; junction bases outside the gene matches: 7. CDR1 and CDR2 from the germline V gene are SGHRS and YFSETQ. This CDR3 comprises 14 residues. The DNA of the CDR3 is TGCGCCAGCAGCCAAGCGGGGCGAGGCTACGAGCAGTACTTC. Translated: CASSQAGRGYEQYF.

The chain carries TRBV19 and TRBJ2-3; D might be TRBD1 or TRBD2, each matching 5 bases. The V end was cut by 6 bases, the J end by 0 bases, with 10 bases between. Looked up from germline, CDR1 is LNHDA and CDR2 is SQIVND (reference sequence). The CDR3 runs to 14 residues. This CDR3 reads CASSPGPSTDTQYF. In nucleotides, the CDR3 is TGTGCCAGTAGCCCGGGACCAAGCACAGATACGCAGTATTTT.

This clone was seen a single time. The V call is TRBV19, the J call TRBJ2-1; D is unclear. Germline CDR1 LNHDA, CDR2 SQIVND (reference sequence). CDR3 length: 14 amino acids. V was shortened by 1 base and J by 4 bases, with 8 bases between the two germline ends. The CDR3 coding sequence is TGTGCCAGTAGTATAGTCGACGGGTACAATGAGCAGTTCTTC. This translates into CASSIVDGYNEQFF.